This T cell receptor beta chain was recorded in a study of T-cell memory formation after mild COVID-19. For the study at large: TCR clusters were largely donor specific.

5'RACE with constant-segment primers built TCRalpha and TCRbeta cDNA libraries with UMIs. TCRdb passed the 5' RACE reads through MiXCR, listing each CDR3 protein once. The table records hundreds of thousands of distinct CDR3 sequences, about a sixth of them present only once. The source material was PBMCs or a T cell subset sorted from them (not recorded which). This TCR was sampled from a young man who had mild COVID-19 (a few samples of this study predate the infection). Cell type and time point are not known.

CDR3 bases: TGTGCCAGCAGCGCGGGACAAGTAGAGACCCAGTACTTC. Encoded protein: CASSAGQVETQYF. The chain couples TRBV9 to TRBJ2-5, with a weak D call TRBD1 (6 bases). Germline V gene sequence: CDR1 SGDLS, CDR2 YYNGEE. V lost 3 bases, J lost 4 bases, and 10 bases lay in between. This CDR3 contains 13 residues.